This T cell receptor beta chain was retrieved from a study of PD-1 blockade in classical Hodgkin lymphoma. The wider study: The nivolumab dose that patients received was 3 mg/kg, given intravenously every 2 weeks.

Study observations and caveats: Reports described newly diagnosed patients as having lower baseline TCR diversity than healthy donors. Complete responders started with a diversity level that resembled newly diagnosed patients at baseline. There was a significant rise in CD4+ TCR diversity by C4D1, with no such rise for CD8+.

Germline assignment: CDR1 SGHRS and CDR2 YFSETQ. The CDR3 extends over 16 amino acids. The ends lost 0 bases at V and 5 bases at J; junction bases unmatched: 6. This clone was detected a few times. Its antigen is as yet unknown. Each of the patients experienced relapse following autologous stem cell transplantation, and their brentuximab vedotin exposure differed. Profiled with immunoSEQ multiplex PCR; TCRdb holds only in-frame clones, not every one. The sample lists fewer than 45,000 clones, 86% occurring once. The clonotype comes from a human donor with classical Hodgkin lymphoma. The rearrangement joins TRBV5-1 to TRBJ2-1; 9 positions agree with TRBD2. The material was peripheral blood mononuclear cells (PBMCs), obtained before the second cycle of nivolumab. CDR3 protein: CASSLAIAGVNNEQFF. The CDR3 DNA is TGCGCCAGCAGCTTGGCCATAGCGGGAGTAAACAATGAGCAGTTCTTC.